One and the same sample provided the 30 T cell receptor beta chains below, sequenced in a study of T cells in Graves' hyperthyroidism and ophthalmopathy. The investigators amplified TCR beta CDR3 regions from RNA transcripts. A set of HTBI primers served as the primers for a first-round RT-PCR of the TCR CDR3. Via MiXCR, TCRdb re-called the multiplex PCR reads, giving one row per CDR3 protein. The sample holds roughly 380,000 distinct CDR3 sequences, about 15% seen once. The sample taken for sequencing was blood. Receptors were obtained from a woman in her fifties or sixties with Graves' hyperthyroidism.

The sample holds many counts of this clonotype. CDR3 sequence reads: CSARDRGAQAFSPLHF. CDR3 DNA sequence: TGCAGTGCTAGAGATAGGGGGGCCCAAGCTTTTTCACCCCTCCACTTT. V usage is TRBV20-1 and J usage is TRBJ1-6; a weak D match, TRBD1 (6 bases). Germline CDR1 reads DFQATT; CDR2 reads SNEGSKA (reference sequence). Trimming pared 0 bases from V and 9 bases from J, leaving 18 bases between. CDR3 length: 16 amino acids.

The sample holds many counts of this clonotype. The chain couples TRBV24-1 to TRBJ1-2, with TRBD1 matching 7 bases. The germline V gene has CDR1 KGHDR and CDR2 SFDVKD. The CDR3 contains 14 residues. V was pared by 3 bases and J by 8 bases, with 8 bases of the junction left unmatched. CDR3 nucleotides: TGTGCCACCAGTGATCAACAGGGGTTTGGAGGCTACACCTTC. Protein product: CATSDQQGFGGYTF.

Only a few counts were recorded for this clonotype. The V call is TRBV12-3 or TRBV12-4, the J call TRBJ1-1, with D perhaps matching TRBD1 (6 bases). Trimming removed 4 bases at V and 1 base at J, with 13 bases between. The CDR3 contains 15 residues. The CDR3 region is CASSSTPTGNTEAFF. The CDR3 nucleotides are TGTGCCAGCAGTTCCACTCCGACAGGGAACACTGAAGCTTTCTTT.

As concerns this clonotype: A clone one base away is much larger, so this may be a read error. V is TRBV5-1 and J is TRBJ2-2, with a tentative D call TRBD2 (6 bases). Trimming pared 3 bases from V and 12 bases from J, leaving 21 bases between. Germline V CDR1 and CDR2: SGHRS, YFSETQ. This CDR3 spans 15 amino acids. CDR3 in amino acids: CASSSGHSWAGQLFF. The DNA of the CDR3 is TGCGCCAGCAGCTCGGGCCACAGTTGGGCGGGGCAGCTGTTTTTT. The full variable domain, completed using reference TRBV5-1 and TRBJ2-2, is KAGVTQTPRYLIKTRGQQVTLSCSPISGHRSVSWYQQTPGQGLQFLFEYFSETQRNKGNFPGRFSGRQFSNSRSEMNVSTLELGDSALYLCASSSGHSWAGQLFFGEGSRLTVL.

CDR3 nucleotide sequence: TGTGCCACCAGTGATCCGGGACTAGCGGGAGGTCGATGGGGCAATGAGCAGTTCTTC. Protein product: CATSDPGLAGGRWGNEQFF. This chain uses TRBV24-1 with TRBJ2-1, with 15 bases identical to TRBD2. J gave up 6 bases and V 3 bases, and 11 bases lay outside the gene matches. Germline CDR1 is KGHDR and CDR2 is SFDVKD. CDR3 size: 19 residues.

This clonotype was counted at least ten times. The chain joins TRBV11-2 to TRBJ2-1; 10 bases match TRBD2. The CDR3 has 20 residues. Looked up from germline, CDR1 is SGHAT and CDR2 is FQNNGV. Losses at the gene ends were 1 base for V and 7 bases for J; bases not matched to a gene: 19. The CDR3 loop reads CASSLGASGRAEREYNEQFF. Written as DNA, the CDR3 is TGTGCCAGCAGCTTAGGGGCTAGCGGGAGAGCCGAGCGGGAGTATAATGAGCAGTTCTTC.

The sample holds many counts of this clonotype. The V and J genes are TRBV30 and TRBJ2-6; 10 bases are shared with TRBD1. The junction had 5 bases not matched to a gene; V was cut back by 0 bases and J by 0 bases. The length of the CDR3 is 18 residues. Germline lookup yields CDR1 GTSNPN and CDR2 SVGIG (reference sequence). This CDR3 reads CAWSVWRTGGSGANVLTF. The CDR3 coding sequence is TGTGCCTGGAGTGTGTGGAGGACAGGGGGCTCTGGGGCCAACGTCCTGACTTTC.

This clonotype appeared many times. The V call is TRBV11-1, the J call TRBJ1-3; D gene uncertain. Germline V lookup: CDR1 SGHAT, CDR2 FQDESV (reference sequence). The CDR3 totals 16 residues. The V end lost 5 bases, the J end lost 0 bases, and 14 bases lay between the germline ends. For the CDR3, the DNA is TGTGCCAGCAGCCCTTGGACCGACGACTCTGGAAACACCATATATTTT. It specifies CASSPWTDDSGNTIYF. Full variable domain (rest looked up from reference TRBV11-1 and TRBJ1-3): EAEVAQSPRYKITEKSQAVAFWCDPISGHATLYWYRQILGQGPELLVQFQDESVVDDSQLPKDRFSAERLKGVDSTLKIQPAELGDSAMYLCASSPWTDDSGNTIYFGEGSWLTVV.

This clonotype has ten or more counts. For the CDR3, the DNA is TGTGCCAGCAGTGAAACTAGCGGGGGTCTAGATACGCAGTATTTT. Residues: CASSETSGGLDTQYF. The chain has TRBV2 and TRBJ2-3; 11 bases fit TRBD2. The length of the CDR3 is 15 residues. Per the germline V gene, CDR1 is SNHLY and CDR2 is FYNNEI. Trimming cost V 2 bases and J 5 bases; bases outside gene matches: 3.

The V call is TRBV6-1, the J call TRBJ2-5; TRBD1 agrees at 12 bases. Trimming took 5 bases from V and 5 from J; bases not matched to a gene: 3. This CDR3 spans 14 amino acids. CDR1 MNHNS and CDR2 SASEGT come from the germline V gene. CDR3 loop: CASSWDRGRETQYF. The CDR3, as DNA: TGTGCCAGCAGTTGGGACAGGGGGCGTGAGACCCAGTACTTC.

This clonotype was counted at least ten times. This chain joins TRBV11-3 and TRBJ2-1, with D possibly matching TRBD1 (6 bases). This CDR3 has 11 amino acids. The V end was cut by 9 bases, the J end by 7 bases, with 10 bases between. Germline V gene sequence: CDR1 SGHNT, CDR2 YENEEA. CDR3 protein: CASQQGNEQFF. The CDR3, as DNA: TGTGCCAGTCAACAGGGAAATGAGCAGTTCTTC. The whole variable domain, remainder taken from reference TRBV11-3 and TRBJ2-1, is EAGVVQSPRYKIIEKKQPVAFWCNPISGHNTLYWYLQNLGQGPELLIRYENEEAVDDSQLPKDRFSAERLKGVDSTLKIQPAELGDSAVYLCASQQGNEQFFGPGTRLTVL.

About this clonotype itself: A much larger clone sits a single nucleotide away, making a read error possible. This chain uses TRBV7-9 with TRBJ2-7; D possibly matches TRBD1 or TRBD2 (5 bases each). The ends were cut back, 6 bases at V and 4 bases at J, with 19 bases in the middle. The CDR3 has 15 residues. The germline V gene has CDR1 SEHNR and CDR2 FQNEAQ (reference sequence). CDR3 sequence (DNA): TGTGCCAGCAGTTCCTTGGGGGAGAGTGGGTACGAGCAGTACTTC. This sequence encodes CASSSLGESGYEQYF.

This clonotype appeared many times. The chain employs TRBV4-1 and TRBJ1-1; D is perhaps TRBD1 (6 bases). The CDR3 is 17 residues long. Between the trimmed V and J ends, which lost 1 base and 5 bases, there was a span of 20 bases. The germline V gene has CDR1 MGHRA and CDR2 YSYEKL. This CDR3 reads CASSQVGLRGHWTEAFF. The DNA for the CDR3 is TGCGCCAGCAGCCAAGTGGGTCTTCGGGGGCATTGGACTGAAGCTTTCTTT.

About this clonotype: The germline gene is not matched at one end of the junction; a read error may be the cause. This chain connects TRBV12-5 to TRBJ2-7; 8 nucleotides line up with TRBD1. From germline, CDR1 is LGHNT and CDR2 FRNRAP. There are 16 residues in the CDR3. CDR3 loop: CASGLNPGQAAYERYF. The CDR3 DNA reads as TGTGCTAGTGGCTTAAACCCGGGACAGGCGGCCTACGAGCGGTACTTC.

Many counts were recorded for this clonotype. The gene calls are TRBV18 and TRBJ1-5; D not resolved. The CDR3 has 14 residues. Germline V CDR1 and CDR2: KGHSH, LQKENI. Trimming left V 2 bases short and J 0 bases short, with 5 bases between. In DNA, the CDR3 is TGTGCCAGCTCACCATCAGATAGCAATCAGCCCCAGCATTTT. Encoded protein: CASSPSDSNQPQHF.

There are many counts of this clonotype. The chain joins TRBV30 to TRBJ2-2; maybe TRBD2 (6 bases). Germline CDR1 and CDR2: GTSNPN and SVGIG (reference sequence). Deletions cut 4 bases from V and 6 bases from J, with 15 bases between. The CDR3 is 14 residues long. The CDR3 DNA reads TGTGCCTGGACCGGAGGGGCCGGTTCCGGGGAGCTGTTTTTT. This gives the protein CAWTGGAGSGELFF.

The chain joins TRBV12-3 or TRBV12-4 to TRBJ2-2; D is uncertain. The CDR3 contains 15 residues. Trimming removed 2 bases from V and 0 bases from J, with 7 bases in between. The CDR3 DNA follows: TGTGCCAGCAGTTTAAACCACGCGAACACCGGGGAGCTGTTTTTT. Protein sequence: CASSLNHANTGELFF.

V gene TRBV9 combines with J gene TRBJ1-3; D possibly corresponds to TRBD1 (5 bases). Germline V gene sequence: CDR1 SGDLS, CDR2 YYNGEE. This CDR3 spans 14 amino acids. Deletions cut 3 bases from V and 0 bases from J, with 7 bases between. CDR3 loop: CASSARGSGNTIYF. The DNA for the CDR3 is TGTGCCAGCAGCGCAAGGGGCTCTGGAAACACCATATATTTT.

This clonotype has a count of ten or more. The gene calls are TRBV3-1 and TRBJ1-2; D gene ambiguous. Germline V gene sequence: CDR1 LGHDT, CDR2 YNNKEL (reference sequence). This CDR3 comprises 13 residues. V was pared by 1 base and J by 4 bases, with 7 bases between. As DNA, the CDR3 is TGTGCCAGCAGCCAAGGGGGAAGCTATGGCTACACCTTC. This encodes CASSQGGSYGYTF.

This clonotype showed up many times. V gene TRBV7-3 combines with J gene TRBJ2-1; D is ambiguous. CDR3 length: 13 residues. V gave up 2 bases and J gave up 10 bases, with 12 bases separating them. Germline V gives CDR1 SGHTA, CDR2 FQGTGA. The CDR3 here is CASSLDPSGEQFF. CDR3 nucleotide sequence: TGTGCCAGCAGCTTAGACCCCTCGGGCGAGCAGTTCTTC.

This clonotype was observed many times. The DNA for the CDR3 is TGTGCCAGCAGCCCCCCCCAGGGGGCCCTGGGCGAGCAGTACTTC. As protein: CASSPPQGALGEQYF. The genes are TRBV7-9 and TRBJ2-7, with 8 nucleotides matching TRBD1. Germline CDR1 SEHNR, CDR2 FQNEAQ (reference sequence). The junction had 12 bases not matched to a gene; V was cut back by 5 bases and J by 6 bases. The CDR3 has 15 amino acids.

This clonotype was detected a few times. The chain employs TRBV5-4 and TRBJ2-7; D gene ambiguous. Per the germline V gene, CDR1 is SGHNT and CDR2 is YYREEE (reference sequence). V dropped 1 base and J dropped 0 bases, with 14 bases sitting between them. The CDR3 runs 16 residues. The CDR3 DNA sequence: TGTGCCAGCAGCTTGTCATTCCCCGCCAGCTCCTACGAGCAGTACTTC. It encodes CASSLSFPASSYEQYF.

The V call is TRBV4-2, the J call TRBJ1-4; maybe TRBD1 (5 bases). The CDR3 extends over 15 amino acids. Trimming cost V 1 base and J 8 bases, with 14 bases left between them. Germline V lookup: CDR1 LGHNA, CDR2 YNFKEQ. CDR3 sequence: CASSQVGQAGEKLFF. The DNA for the CDR3 is TGTGCCAGCAGCCAAGTTGGTCAGGCAGGGGAAAAACTGTTTTTT.

This clonotype has just a few counts. In DNA form, the CDR3 reads TGCAGTGCAATTATACAGGGGTGGTACGAGCAGTACTTC. Its protein is CSAIIQGWYEQYF. The rearrangement links TRBV20-1 to TRBJ2-7; TRBD1 aligns across 7 bases. The ends lost 6 bases at V and 4 bases at J; junction bases unmatched: 9. The CDR3 has 13 amino acids. Germline lookup yields CDR1 DFQATT and CDR2 SNEGSKA (reference sequence).

Points on this clonotype: A much more abundant neighbour one base away suggests this may be a read error. This chain uses TRBV24-1 with TRBJ2-7; D is tentatively TRBD1 or TRBD2 (5 bases each). The J call could be wrong; TRBJ2-1 is a better fit for the DNA end. Looked up from germline, CDR1 is KGHDR and CDR2 is SFDVKD. This CDR3 comprises 14 residues. The CDR3 reads CATSSRGDPYEQFF. CDR3 sequence (DNA): TGTGCCACCAGTTCCAGAGGGGACCCCTACGAGCAGTTCTTC.

This clonotype has more than one count but fewer than ten. This may be a read error: a much more frequent sequence differs by one nucleotide. The chain links TRBV2 to TRBJ2-3, with TRBD2 as a possible D gene (5 bases). This CDR3 region has 14 residues. The germline gives CDR1 SNHLY, CDR2 FYNNEI. The CDR3 region has the DNA TGTGCCAGCAGTGCCGACTACCTCTCAGATACGCGGTATTTT. It encodes CASSADYLSDTRYF.

At least ten counts were recorded for this clonotype. The chain carries TRBV6-1 and TRBJ2-3; 9 nucleotides align to TRBD2. With 6 bases clipped from V and 0 bases from J, the junction kept 13 bases outside the gene matches. The germline gives CDR1 MNHNS, CDR2 SASEGT. CDR3 length: 18 residues. The CDR3 DNA is TGTGCCAGCAGGCCAACTCGCGGGAGGGCCCTTAGCACAGATACGCAGTATTTT. It translates to CASRPTRGRALSTDTQYF.

Ten or more counts support this clonotype. The chain carries TRBV6-1 and TRBJ2-1; 9 bases map to TRBD2. The germline gives CDR1 MNHNS, CDR2 SASEGT. V dropped 8 bases and J dropped 12; count of bases not matched to a gene: 14. This CDR3 spans 14 amino acids. CDR3 residues: CASAGTSRLRGQFF. CDR3 nucleotide sequence: TGTGCCAGCGCCGGGACTAGCAGGTTAAGGGGGCAGTTCTTC.

This clonotype was found a few times. The CDR3 region is CASSPAGLAGGLDEQFF. In DNA, the CDR3 is TGTGCCAGCAGCCCAGCCGGGCTAGCGGGAGGGCTAGATGAGCAGTTCTTC. V gene TRBV11-2 combines with J gene TRBJ2-1, with TRBD2 matching 12 bases. Germline CDR1 is SGHAT and CDR2 is FQNNGV. The CDR3 contains 17 residues. Trimming took 5 bases from V and 8 from J; bases not matched to a gene: 13.

The chain employs TRBV10-3 and TRBJ2-7; 7 positions agree with TRBD2. Trimming removed 11 bases from V and 7 bases from J; junction bases left unmatched: 14. The germline gives CDR1 ENHRY, CDR2 SYGVKD. The CDR3 is made up of 13 amino acids. The DNA of the CDR3 is TGTGCCTCTAGCGGCCCACTATTGAGGGAGCAGTACTTC. Protein product: CASSGPLLREQYF.